The T cell receptor (beta chain) described here comes from a study of brain T cells in children with intractable seizures. Repertoires were generated with immunoSEQ multiplex PCR, while TCRdb's copy carries only in-frame clones and drops some. Of about 340,000 clones in the sample, roughly 92% were seen once. CDR1 is SNHLY, CDR2 FYNNEI, per germline. V dropped 6 bases and J dropped 1 base, with 21 bases sitting between them. The CDR3 has 17 amino acids. Indicated time point: blood from clinic visit 5 months post-surgery; TSC patient then seizure free. Patients received at least one anti-epileptic drug before surgery.

The V gene is TRBV2, the J gene TRBJ1-1; D uncertain. This receptor was taken from a boy younger than two with tuberous sclerosis and intractable seizures. This sample comprised peripheral blood, obtained more than 4 months after surgery. DNA for the CDR3: TGTGCCAGCAGGGAGGTCTTTGAACGAAAGTGGAACACTGAAGCTTTCTTT. It is translated as CASREVFERKWNTEAFF.